This T cell receptor beta chain is from a study of blood T cell repertoires in COVID-19. Study at large: Specimens from acute and convalescent COVID-19 originated in the United States, Italy and Spain. T cells, B-cell-depleted T cells, or PBMCs supplied cDNA or gDNA.

Original analysis: From reference gene primer amplification, estimates of nucleated cell counts were derived. Some clones are missing from TCRdb's copy, which holds only in-frame ones; the method was immunoSEQ multiplex PCR. V and J calls and clone size follow that table, whereas D and trimming were derived from the DNA. In the table there are tens of thousands of clones, approximately 88% of which are singletons. This CDR3 comprises 15 residues. Deletions cut 0 bases from V and 0 bases from J, with 9 bases between. In germline, CDR1 is SGHVS, CDR2 FQNEAQ. V gene TRBV7-8 combines with J gene TRBJ2-7; D gene unclear. The sequenced sample was peripheral blood. This TCR derives from a man aged 45-65 years with active or convalescent COVID-19. The CDR3 sequence is CASSLAGSFSYEQYF. In DNA, the CDR3 is TGTGCCAGCAGCTTAGCGGGCAGCTTCTCCTACGAGCAGTACTTC.